The 15 T cell receptor beta chains listed next were all sequenced from one sample in a study of T cells after yellow fever vaccination. Via MiXCR, TCRdb re-called the 5' RACE reads, giving one row per CDR3 protein. There are hundreds of thousands of distinct CDR3 sequences in the sample; approximately 13% occur only once, and under 15% lies in the top ten. The sample in question was PBMCs, obtained on the day of the yellow fever booster vaccination. Receptors were obtained from a man aged 25 to 40 who received the YFV17D yellow fever vaccine.

This chain joins TRBV5-1 and TRBJ2-3, with 12 bases fitting TRBD2. The V and J ends lost 2 bases and 2 bases, in that order; junction bases with no gene match: 3. CDR3 size: 16 residues. The germline V gene encodes CDR1 SGHRS and CDR2 YFSETQ. CDR3 amino acids: CASSLGLAGNTDTQYF. The CDR3, as DNA: TGCGCCAGCAGCTTAGGACTAGCGGGAAACACAGATACGCAGTATTTT. Supplemented by reference TRBV5-1 and TRBJ2-3, the full variable domain reads KAGVTQTPRYLIKTRGQQVTLSCSPISGHRSVSWYQQTPGQGLQFLFEYFSETQRNKGNFPGRFSGRQFSNSRSEMNVSTLELGDSALYLCASSLGLAGNTDTQYFGPGTRLTVL.

The V call is TRBV15, the J call TRBJ2-1; 7 nucleotides agree with TRBD2. Unmatched junction bases numbered 8, after V lost 5 bases and J lost 10 bases. Per the germline V gene, CDR1 is LNHNV and CDR2 is YYDKDF (reference sequence). This CDR3 comprises 13 residues. The CDR3 is CATSSLAANEQFF. The DNA for the CDR3 is TGTGCCACCAGCTCCCTAGCGGCTAACGAGCAGTTCTTC.

The gene calls are TRBV5-4 and TRBJ2-5; TRBD2 matches 14 bases. CDR1 is SGHNT and CDR2 is YYREEE in the germline V gene (reference sequence). CDR3 length: 16 amino acids. V lost 3 bases and J lost 5; bases outside the gene matches: 6. In DNA, the CDR3 is TGTGCCAGCAGCTGGGGACTAGCGGGAGTGAGCGAGACCCAGTACTTC. As protein: CASSWGLAGVSETQYF.

This chain joins TRBV20-1 and TRBJ2-7; perhaps TRBD2 as D (5 bases). Per germline, CDR1 DFQATT and CDR2 SNEGSKA (reference sequence). The CDR3 has 14 residues. V gave up 0 bases and J gave up 3 bases, with 12 bases separating them. Here the CDR3 DNA reads TGCAGTGCTAGAGACGCGACTACAAACTACGAGCAGTACTTC. Translated, it gives CSARDATTNYEQYF.

The chain recombines TRBV6-1 with TRBJ2-5, with D possibly matching TRBD1 (7 bases). The germline V gene has CDR1 MNHNS and CDR2 SASEGT. The CDR3 has 14 amino acids. The V gene lost 4 bases and the J gene lost 4 bases, with 13 bases spanning the gap. The CDR3 DNA sequence: TGTGCCAGCAGTGGGGGACAGCGGGCAGAGACCCAGTACTTC. Protein: CASSGGQRAETQYF.

The chain carries TRBV20-1 and TRBJ1-2, with 9 nucleotides matching TRBD1. The germline V gene encodes CDR1 DFQATT and CDR2 SNEGSKA (reference sequence). The length of the CDR3 is 12 residues. V lost 5 bases and J lost 7; bases outside the gene matches: 5. The CDR3 coding sequence is TGCAGTGCTTCCCGGGACAGGGTTGGCTACACCTTC. This translates into CSASRDRVGYTF.

The chain couples TRBV7-2 to TRBJ2-3; 13 bases match TRBD2. V dropped 5 bases and J dropped 5; count of bases not matched to a gene: 7. Germline-derived CDR1 and CDR2 are SGHTA and FQGNSA. The CDR3 spans 16 residues. CDR3 residues: CASSIRLAGGGDTQYF. CDR3 sequence (DNA): TGTGCCAGCAGCATAAGACTAGCGGGAGGCGGAGATACGCAGTATTTT.

The table lists this clonotype with a few counts. The J gene is TRBJ2-7, the V gene TRBV7-9; possible D gene TRBD1, 5 bases. Germline values: CDR1 SEHNR, CDR2 FQNEAQ (reference sequence). There are 13 residues in the CDR3. The V and J ends lost 5 bases and 4 bases respectively, with 12 bases between them. The CDR3 region has the DNA TGTGCCAGCAGCGGAAAGGGGCAGTACGAGCAGTACTTC. Amino acids: CASSGKGQYEQYF.

This clonotype was observed many times. V and J are TRBV20-1 and TRBJ2-7; 7 nucleotides match TRBD2. V trimming: 3 bases; J trimming: 0 bases; junction bases outside the gene matches: 5. The CDR3 totals 14 residues. CDR1 DFQATT and CDR2 SNEGSKA come from the germline V gene (reference sequence). The CDR3 DNA follows: TGCAGTGCTAGGGGCGGGAGAGCCTCCTACGAGCAGTACTTC. Translation gives CSARGGRASYEQYF.

The chain is built from TRBV6-2 or TRBV6-3 and TRBJ2-1; tentative D call: TRBD1 (6 bases). Germline CDR1 is MNHEY and CDR2 is SVGEGT. The V end was cut by 2 bases, the J end by 4 bases, with 6 bases between. The CDR3 runs to 13 residues. DNA for the CDR3: TGTGCCAGCAGTTACAGGGGGTACAATGAGCAGTTCTTC. It codes for CASSYRGYNEQFF.

This clonotype was detected only a few times. The J gene is TRBJ1-4, the V gene TRBV7-2; no definite D call. Germline CDR1 and CDR2: SGHTA and FQGNSA. The CDR3 contains 16 residues. Trimming took 2 bases from V and 5 from J, leaving 15 bases between them. The CDR3 spells CASSLRQAFGNEKLFF. In nucleotides, the CDR3 is TGTGCCAGCAGCTTACGTCAAGCATTTGGGAATGAAAAACTGTTTTTT. Full variable domain (rest looked up from reference TRBV7-2 and TRBJ1-4): GAGVSQSPSNKVTEKGKDVELRCDPISGHTALYWYRQSLGQGLEFLIYFQGNSAPDKSGLPSDRFSAERTGGSVSTLTIQRTQQEDSAVYLCASSLRQAFGNEKLFFGSGTQLSVL.

This clonotype has only a few counts. This sequence joins TRBV4-3 and TRBJ2-1; 16 positions match TRBD2. The germline V gene encodes CDR1 LGHNA and CDR2 YSLEER. Trimming cost V 4 bases and J 0 bases; bases outside gene matches: 9. The CDR3 consists of 20 residues. DNA for the CDR3: TGCGCCAGCAGCCCTGTACCGGGACTAGCGGGAGGGGACTCCTACAATGAGCAGTTCTTC. Translated: CASSPVPGLAGGDSYNEQFF.

This clonotype was counted at least ten times. Compared with germline, one end of the junction differs, possibly owing to a read error. This chain links TRBV12-3 or TRBV12-4 with TRBJ2-2; D gene uncertain. CDR3 length: 15 amino acids. The CDR3 sequence: CASSLELANTGELFF. The CDR3 DNA is TGCGCCAGCAGCTTGGAACTGGCAAACACCGGGGAGCTGTTTTTT.

In this sample, this clonotype turned up many times. This rearrangement joins TRBV29-1 to TRBJ2-7; D unclear. V lost 4 bases and J 6 bases, leaving 7 bases between the germline ends. CDR1 is SQVTM and CDR2 is ANQGSEA in the germline V gene. The CDR3 extends over 10 amino acids. The CDR3 loop is CSVGESEQYF. The CDR3 DNA reads as TGCAGCGTTGGTGAGAGCGAGCAGTACTTC.

The chain uses TRBV12-3 or TRBV12-4 and TRBJ2-1, with D unresolved. Trimming removed 7 bases from V and 0 bases from J, with 16 bases in between. CDR3 size: 16 residues. CDR3 in DNA: TGTGCCAGCACCCCCCCGCCATCAAGCTCCTACAATGAGCAGTTCTTC. As protein: CASTPPPSSSYNEQFF.